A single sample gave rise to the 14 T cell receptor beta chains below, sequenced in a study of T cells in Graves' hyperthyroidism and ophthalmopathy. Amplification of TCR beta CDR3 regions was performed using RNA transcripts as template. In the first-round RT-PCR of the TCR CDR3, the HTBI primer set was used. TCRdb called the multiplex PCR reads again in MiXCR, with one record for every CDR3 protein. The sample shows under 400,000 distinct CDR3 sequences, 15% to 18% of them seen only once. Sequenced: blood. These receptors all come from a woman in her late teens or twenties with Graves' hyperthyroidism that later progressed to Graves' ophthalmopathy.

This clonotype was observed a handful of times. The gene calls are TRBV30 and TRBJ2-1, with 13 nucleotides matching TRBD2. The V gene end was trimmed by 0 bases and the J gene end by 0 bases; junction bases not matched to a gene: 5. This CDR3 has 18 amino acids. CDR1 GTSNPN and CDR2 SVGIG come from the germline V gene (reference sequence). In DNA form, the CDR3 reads TGTGCCTGGAGTGTACTCCGGACTAGCGGGAGCTCCTACAATGAGCAGTTCTTC. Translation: CAWSVLRTSGSSYNEQFF.

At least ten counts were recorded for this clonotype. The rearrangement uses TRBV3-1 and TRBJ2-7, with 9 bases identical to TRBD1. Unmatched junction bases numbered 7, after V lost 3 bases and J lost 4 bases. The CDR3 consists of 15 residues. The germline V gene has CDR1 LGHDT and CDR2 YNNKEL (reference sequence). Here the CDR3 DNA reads TGTGCCAGCAGCCACCAGGGCGACAGGGGGTACGAGCAGTACTTC. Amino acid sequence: CASSHQGDRGYEQYF.

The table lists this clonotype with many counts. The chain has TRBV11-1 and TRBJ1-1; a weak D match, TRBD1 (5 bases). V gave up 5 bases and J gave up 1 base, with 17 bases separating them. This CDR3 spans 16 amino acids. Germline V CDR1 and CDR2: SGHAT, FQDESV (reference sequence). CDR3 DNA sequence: TGTGCCAGCAGCCGATTTTACGGGACGTCGAACACTGAAGCTTTCTTT. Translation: CASSRFYGTSNTEAFF.

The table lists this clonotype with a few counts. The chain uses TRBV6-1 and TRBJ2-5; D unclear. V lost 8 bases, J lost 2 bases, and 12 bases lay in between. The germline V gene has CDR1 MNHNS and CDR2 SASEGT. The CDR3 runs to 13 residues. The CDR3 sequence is CASAIISQETQYF. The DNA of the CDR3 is TGTGCCAGCGCTATTATTTCGCAAGAGACCCAGTACTTC.

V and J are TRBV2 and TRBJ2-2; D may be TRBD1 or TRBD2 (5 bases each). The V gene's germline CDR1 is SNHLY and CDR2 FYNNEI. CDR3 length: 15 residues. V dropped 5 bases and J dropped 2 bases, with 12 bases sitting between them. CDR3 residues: CASSPGRRNTGELFF. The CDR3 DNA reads TGTGCCAGCAGTCCGGGACGGCGAAACACCGGGGAGCTGTTTTTT.

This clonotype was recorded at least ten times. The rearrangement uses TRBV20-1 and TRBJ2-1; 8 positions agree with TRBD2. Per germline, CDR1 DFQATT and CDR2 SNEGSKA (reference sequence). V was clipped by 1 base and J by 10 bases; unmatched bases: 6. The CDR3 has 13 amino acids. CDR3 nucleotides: TGCAGTGCTAGAGTACAAGCGGGAGTCGAGCAGTTCTTC. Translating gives CSARVQAGVEQFF.

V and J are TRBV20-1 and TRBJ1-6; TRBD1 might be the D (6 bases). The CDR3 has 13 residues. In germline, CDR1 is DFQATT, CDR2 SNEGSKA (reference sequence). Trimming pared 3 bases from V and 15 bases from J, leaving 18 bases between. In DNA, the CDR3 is TGCAGTGCTAGGGTTGCAGGGGAGGCACGCCTCCACTTT. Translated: CSARVAGEARLHF.

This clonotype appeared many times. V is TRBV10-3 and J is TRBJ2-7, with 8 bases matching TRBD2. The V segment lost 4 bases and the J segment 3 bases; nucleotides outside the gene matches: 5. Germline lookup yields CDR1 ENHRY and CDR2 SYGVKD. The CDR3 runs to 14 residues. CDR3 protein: CAISGGLEDYEQYF. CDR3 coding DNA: TGTGCCATCAGTGGGGGACTAGAAGACTACGAGCAGTACTTC.

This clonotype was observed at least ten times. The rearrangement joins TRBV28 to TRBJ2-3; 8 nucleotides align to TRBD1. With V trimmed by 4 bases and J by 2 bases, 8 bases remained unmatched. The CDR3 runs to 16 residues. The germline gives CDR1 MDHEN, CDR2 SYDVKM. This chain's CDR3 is CASSSPSGQDTDTQYF. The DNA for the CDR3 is TGTGCCAGCAGTTCCCCCTCGGGACAGGACACAGATACGCAGTATTTT.

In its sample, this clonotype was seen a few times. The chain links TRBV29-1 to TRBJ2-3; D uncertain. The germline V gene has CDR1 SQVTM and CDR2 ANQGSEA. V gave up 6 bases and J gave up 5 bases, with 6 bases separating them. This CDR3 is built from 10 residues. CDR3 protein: CSVVGDTQYF. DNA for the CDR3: TGCAGCGTGGTAGGAGATACGCAGTATTTT.

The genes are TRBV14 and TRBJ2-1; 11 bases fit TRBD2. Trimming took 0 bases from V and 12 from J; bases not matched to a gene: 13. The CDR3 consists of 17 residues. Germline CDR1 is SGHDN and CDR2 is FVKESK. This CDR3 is CASSQDPTTSGSRPQFF. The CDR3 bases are TGTGCCAGCAGCCAAGACCCTACAACTAGCGGGAGTAGGCCGCAGTTCTTC.

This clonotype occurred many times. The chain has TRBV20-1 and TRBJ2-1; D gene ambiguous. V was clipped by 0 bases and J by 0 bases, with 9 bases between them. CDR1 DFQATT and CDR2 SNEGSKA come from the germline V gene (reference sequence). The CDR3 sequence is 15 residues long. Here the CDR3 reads CSAREDQASYNEQFF. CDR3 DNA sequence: TGCAGTGCTAGAGAGGACCAAGCCTCCTACAATGAGCAGTTCTTC.

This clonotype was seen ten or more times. The CDR3 nucleotides are TGCGCCAGCAGCGTCGGGACAGCTGCGCACACCGGGGAGCTGTTTTTT. Encoded protein: CASSVGTAAHTGELFF. This chain joins TRBV5-1 and TRBJ2-2; TRBD1 aligns across 7 bases. This CDR3 has 16 residues. From germline, CDR1 is SGHRS and CDR2 YFSETQ. V was pared by 4 bases and J by 3 bases, with 9 bases of the junction left unmatched.

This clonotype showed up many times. The CDR3 spells CASSYSLGGKVYEQYF. The DNA of the CDR3 is TGTGCCAGCAGTTACTCCCTGGGGGGGAAGGTTTACGAGCAGTACTTC. The rearrangement uses TRBV6-5 and TRBJ2-7; 7 nucleotides line up with TRBD2. Trimming at V came to 0 bases and at J to 4 bases, leaving 9 bases not matched to a gene. CDR1 is MNHEY, CDR2 SVGAGI, per germline. The CDR3 extends over 16 amino acids.